Below are 14 T cell receptor beta chains sequenced from a single sample in a study of blood T cell repertoires in COVID-19. Sequencing was performed with immunoSEQ multiplex PCR; in TCRdb, only in-frame clones are kept and a portion is missing. The data show roughly 30,000 clones, with about 93% seen just once and 4% to 6.5% held by the top ten. What was sequenced was peripheral blood. The receptors come from a human donor in a cohort sampled during active COVID-19.

The DNA of the CDR3 is TGTGCCAGCAGCTTAACTAGCGGGAGGGCCCACTACAATGAGCAGTTCTTC. Translated, it gives CASSLTSGRAHYNEQFF. J is TRBJ2-1 and V is TRBV7-9, with 13 bases matching TRBD2. V shed 2 bases, J shed 3 bases, and the junction held 4 bases outside the gene matches. CDR3 size: 17 residues. Germline V gene sequence: CDR1 SEHNR, CDR2 FQNEAQ (reference sequence).

J is TRBJ1-1 and V is TRBV5-1; D might be TRBD1 (6 bases). The ends were cut back, 0 bases at V and 7 bases at J, with 13 bases in the middle. This CDR3 spans 14 amino acids. CDR1 and CDR2 from the germline V gene are SGHRS and YFSETQ. This CDR3 reads CASSLVGGLNEAFF. The CDR3 DNA reads TGCGCCAGCAGCTTGGTGGGGGGGCTCAATGAAGCTTTCTTT.

CDR3 sequence: CAWSGGQGMNTEAFF. DNA of the CDR3: TGTGCCTGGAGTGGTGGGCAGGGGATGAACACTGAAGCTTTCTTT. The V and J genes are TRBV30 and TRBJ1-1; D might be TRBD1 (6 bases). The germline V gene encodes CDR1 GTSNPN and CDR2 SVGIG (reference sequence). The V end was cut by 1 base, the J end by 0 bases, with 12 bases between. The CDR3 is 15 amino acids.

The chain couples TRBV11-2 to TRBJ1-6, with 9 positions matching TRBD1. CDR1 is SGHAT, CDR2 FQNNGV, per germline. V was clipped by 0 bases and J by 5 bases; unmatched bases: 5. The CDR3 has 17 residues. The CDR3 DNA follows: TGTGCCAGCAGCTTAGAGGGACAGGGTAAAAATAATTCACCCCTCCACTTT. Amino acid sequence: CASSLEGQGKNNSPLHF.

This clone appeared once. CDR3 sequence: CASSLQQPYEQYF. The CDR3 DNA sequence: TGTGCCAGCAGCTTACAACAGCCCTACGAGCAGTACTTC. The V gene is TRBV7-2, the J gene TRBJ2-7; D call uncertain. Trimming pared 2 bases from V and 2 bases from J, leaving 7 bases between. The CDR3 runs 13 residues. Germline V gene sequence: CDR1 SGHTA, CDR2 FQGNSA.

The chain has TRBV19 and TRBJ1-2, with TRBD1 matching 8 bases. Germline CDR1 reads LNHDA; CDR2 reads SQIVND (reference sequence). The CDR3 loop spans 13 amino acids. The V gene end was trimmed by 6 bases and the J gene end by 6 bases; junction bases not matched to a gene: 6. The CDR3: CASREDRANGYTF. In nucleotides, the CDR3 is TGTGCCAGTAGGGAGGACAGGGCGAATGGCTACACCTTC.

This sequence joins TRBV19 and TRBJ2-7, with 8 bases lining up with TRBD1. Germline V gives CDR1 LNHDA, CDR2 SQIVND (reference sequence). This CDR3 contains 15 residues. Trimming removed 6 bases from V and 0 bases from J; junction bases left unmatched: 7. This chain's CDR3 is CASSTGQGSSYEQYF. The CDR3, as DNA: TGTGCCAGTAGCACCGGACAGGGTAGCTCCTACGAGCAGTACTTC.

The V gene is TRBV6-5, the J gene TRBJ2-2, with 9 bases aligning to TRBD1. There are 14 residues in the CDR3. Germline V gene data show CDR1 as MNHEY and CDR2 as SVGAGI. V was clipped by 2 bases and J by 5 bases; unmatched bases: 0. CDR3 DNA sequence: TGTGCCAGCAGTTACGGGACAGGGACCGGGGAGCTGTTTTTT. Its protein product is CASSYGTGTGELFF.

The V and J genes are TRBV6-6 and TRBJ1-2; no definite D call. Germline loops: CDR1 MNHNY, CDR2 SVGAGI (reference sequence). The V gene lost 5 bases and the J gene lost 8 bases, with 15 bases spanning the gap. The CDR3 runs 13 residues. CDR3: CASSRSDSEGYTF. CDR3 bases: TGTGCCAGCAGTCGATCCGACTCGGAAGGCTACACCTTC.

This clone was seen only once. This chain connects TRBV19 to TRBJ2-1; perhaps TRBD2 as D (5 bases). V was pared by 7 bases and J by 5 bases, with 21 bases between. The germline gives CDR1 LNHDA, CDR2 SQIVND (reference sequence). The CDR3 sequence is 16 residues long. The CDR3 loop is CASIRHFPGSNNEQFF. CDR3 in DNA: TGTGCCAGTATTCGTCACTTCCCGGGATCTAACAATGAGCAGTTCTTC.

This chain connects TRBV5-1 to TRBJ1-1; D is ambiguous. The CDR3 loop spans 12 amino acids. V gave up 2 bases and J gave up 3 bases, with 5 bases separating them. Germline assignment: CDR1 SGHRS and CDR2 YFSETQ. CDR3: CASSLTHTEAFF. The DNA of the CDR3 is TGCGCCAGCAGCTTAACTCACACTGAAGCTTTCTTT.

This chain links TRBV28 with TRBJ2-7, with a possible D match to TRBD2 (7 bases). Trimming pared 5 bases from V and 1 base from J, leaving 15 bases between. Germline CDR1 reads MDHEN; CDR2 reads SYDVKM. The CDR3 has 15 amino acids. This CDR3 reads CASSPAGARSYEQYF. The CDR3 nucleotides read TGTGCCAGCAGTCCCGCGGGGGCGCGTTCCTACGAGCAGTACTTC.

This chain links TRBV2 with TRBJ2-5, with 12 positions matching TRBD2. From germline, CDR1 is SNHLY and CDR2 FYNNEI. The CDR3 has 14 amino acids. Germline trimming cut 6 bases from V and 5 bases from J; bases unmatched to any gene: 4. This chain's CDR3 is CASRGTSGPETQYF. In nucleotides, the CDR3 is TGTGCCAGCAGGGGGACTAGCGGGCCGGAGACCCAGTACTTC.

The CDR3: CASSVYGGGRRQPQHF. The CDR3 coding sequence is TGTGCCAGCAGCGTCTATGGGGGGGGCAGAAGACAGCCCCAGCATTTT. The chain couples TRBV28 to TRBJ1-5; possible D gene TRBD1, 6 bases. The germline V gene encodes CDR1 MDHEN and CDR2 SYDVKM. V dropped 6 bases and J dropped 7 bases, with 22 bases sitting between them. The CDR3 totals 16 residues.